These T cell receptor beta chains were read from a single sample in a study of T-cell memory formation after mild COVID-19. Via MiXCR, TCRdb re-called the 5' RACE reads, giving one row per CDR3 protein. The sample carries 100,000 to 150,000 distinct CDR3 sequences, more than 15% recorded once. Input material: PBMCs or a T cell subset sorted from them (not recorded which). These receptors were taken from a young man who had mild COVID-19 (a few samples of this study predate the infection). Cell type and time point are not known. Each CDR3 is given with its conserved first and last residue. The D gene is left open where the match is weak. Not all rows give a size; the values are once, few, many and, for expanded clones, a class.

TRBJ2-1	.	TRBV5-1	few	TGCGCCAGCAGCTTGGTAGGGTACGGCAATGAGCAGTTCTTC	CASSLVGYGNEQFF
TRBJ1-5	.	TRBV12-5	few	TGTGCTAGTGGTCGGGTAGGCGGTGGTGTCAATCAGCCCCAGCATTTT	CASGRVGGGVNQPQHF
TRBJ2-3	.	TRBV10-3	few	TGTGCCATCAGTGAGTCCGTGACACAGCGTACTAGCACAGATACGCAGTATTTT	CAISESVTQRTSTDTQYF
TRBJ1-1	.	TRBV18	few	TGTGCCAGCTCACCATTTAAGGGCACTGAAGCTTTCTTT	CASSPFKGTEAFF
TRBJ2-3	.	TRBV7-9	many	TGTGCCAGCAGCTCCGATGGCAGGGAAGGCACAGATACGCAGTATTTT	CASSSDGREGTDTQYF
TRBJ2-2	.	TRBV15	few	TGTGCCACCAGCAGAGGGGGACGGTACTCGAACACCGGGGAGCTGTTTTTT	CATSRGGRYSNTGELFF
TRBJ2-5	.	TRBV11-2	.	TGTGCCAGCAGCTTAGTCCGGACAGAGCAAGAGACCCAGTACTTC	CASSLVRTEQETQYF
TRBJ2-4	.	TRBV3-1	many	TGTGCCAGCAGCCAAGTTGAGCGCATTCAGTACTTC	CASSQVERIQYF
TRBJ2-5	.	TRBV10-3	few	TGTGCCATCAGTGAGAGGAAGGGAGAGACCCAGTACTTC	CAISERKGETQYF
TRBJ2-7	.	TRBV5-1	many	TGCGCCAGCAGCTTTAGCAATGACGAGCAGTACTTC	CASSFSNDEQYF
TRBJ2-3	.	TRBV10-2	many	TGCGCCAGCAGTGACCCCGAGTCGGGTACGCAGTATTTT	CASSDPESGTQYF
TRBJ1-1	.	TRBV12-3/TRBV12-4	few	TGTGCCAGCAGTTTGGATGGCATTCCCAAAGCTTTCTTT	CASSLDGIPKAFF
TRBJ1-1	.	TRBV7-8	.	TGTGCCAGCAGCTCGTGGGACACGCCGGCGGAGGAGTTCTTT	CASSSWDTPAEEFF
TRBJ1-6	TRBD1	TRBV12-3/TRBV12-4	few	TGTGCCAGCAGGAGGACAGGGGAAAATTCACCCCTCCACTTT	CASRRTGENSPLHF
TRBJ2-1	.	TRBV5-1	many	TGCGCCAGCAGCTTGGAAGGGGCTACTGAGAATGAGCAGTTCTTC	CASSLEGATENEQFF
TRBJ2-1	TRBD2	TRBV5-1	many	TGCGCCAGCAGCTTGAACCTAGCGGGCACCTACAATGAGCAGTTCTTC	CASSLNLAGTYNEQFF
TRBJ1-5	.	TRBV2	few	TGTGCCAGCAGTGAAAGGCGAGTCCGTCAGCCCCAGCATTTT	CASSERRVRQPQHF
TRBJ2-1	TRBD2	TRBV7-2	.	TGTGCCAGCAGCTTAGCTAGCGGGGGGGCCCCCTACAATGAGCAGTTCTTC	CASSLASGGAPYNEQFF
TRBJ2-3	.	TRBV10-3	.	TGTGCCATCAGCCCCGCCGGCGATACGCAGTATTTT	CAISPAGDTQYF
TRBJ2-5	.	TRBV5-1	few	TGCGCCAGCAGCTTGGTGCCAGGGGAAGAGACCCAGTACTTC	CASSLVPGEETQYF
TRBJ1-2	.	TRBV4-2	few	TGTGCCAGCAGCCAAGAAGGGAAGGGGCCTAACTATGGCTACACCTTC	CASSQEGKGPNYGYTF
TRBJ2-7	.	TRBV5-1	.	TGCGCCAGCAGCTTGTCGACAGGAGCCTACGAGCAGTACTTC	CASSLSTGAYEQYF
TRBJ2-3	.	TRBV5-1	.	TGCGCCAGCAGCACCTCAGGGCTGGATACGCAGTATTTT	CASSTSGLDTQYF
TRBJ1-5	TRBD1	TRBV19	.	TGTGCCAGTAGTCGATCCAGGGGGGAGAGCAATCAGCCCCAGCATTTT	CASSRSRGESNQPQHF
TRBJ1-1	.	TRBV7-2	.	TGTGCCAGCAGCTTAGTGGGAGGGGTGTACACTGAAGCTTTCTTT	CASSLVGGVYTEAFF
TRBJ2-2	.	TRBV9	.	TGTGCCAGCAGCGGGGGGATGAGGCCCGGGGAGCTGTTTTTT	CASSGGMRPGELFF
TRBJ2-7	.	TRBV5-1	many	TGCGCCAGCAGCGGAACAGGGTTGAAGTCCTACGAGCAGTACTTC	CASSGTGLKSYEQYF
TRBJ2-2	TRBD1	TRBV19	few	TGTGCCAGTAGTATCCCATACAGGGGGCGAAGGGAGCTGTTTTTT	CASSIPYRGRRELFF